Each of the 2 T cell receptor beta chains below was sequenced from the same sample in a study of blood T cell repertoires in COVID-19. Only in-frame clones appear in the TCRdb table, and some are missing; sequencing was by immunoSEQ multiplex PCR. The table records 55,000 to 75,000 clones, almost 85% of them present only once. The sequenced material came from peripheral blood. The receptors come from a man aged 55 to 69 with COVID-19, enrolled during active disease.

J is TRBJ1-6 and V is TRBV18; D is unclear. Trimming removed 4 bases from V and 7 bases from J, with 11 bases in between. Germline V gene sequence: CDR1 KGHSH, CDR2 LQKENI. This CDR3 has 14 amino acids. CDR3 residues: CASSLAGENSPLHF. CDR3 nucleotide sequence: TGTGCCAGCTCACTGGCCGGGGAAAATTCACCCCTCCACTTT.

This clone has a handful of counts. The J gene is TRBJ2-3, the V gene TRBV5-1, with a tentative D call TRBD1 (6 bases). The CDR3 extends over 13 amino acids. CDR1 is SGHRS and CDR2 is YFSETQ in the germline V gene. Trimming removed 1 base from V and 4 bases from J, with 7 bases in between. CDR3 nucleotide sequence: TGCGCCAGCAGCTTGACAGGGCCAGATACGCAGTATTTT. Its translation: CASSLTGPDTQYF.